This T cell receptor beta chain was captured by sequencing in a study of blood T cell repertoires in COVID-19. Germline CDR1 is SNHLY and CDR2 is FYNNEI. V was trimmed by 3 bases and J by 4 bases, leaving 7 bases between them. This CDR3 is 13 amino acids long. The repertoire was sequenced with immunoSEQ multiplex PCR; TCRdb's copy has only in-frame clones and lacks some. Of 77,000 or so clones in the sample, 65% to 80% were seen once. The rearrangement uses TRBV2 and TRBJ1-5; D remains ambiguous. This receptor was identified in a woman of 80 years or more with active or convalescent COVID-19. Sequencing used peripheral blood. CDR3 nucleotide sequence: TGTGCCAGCAGTGACCGGGAAAATCAGCCCCAGCATTTT. The encoded protein is CASSDRENQPQHF.